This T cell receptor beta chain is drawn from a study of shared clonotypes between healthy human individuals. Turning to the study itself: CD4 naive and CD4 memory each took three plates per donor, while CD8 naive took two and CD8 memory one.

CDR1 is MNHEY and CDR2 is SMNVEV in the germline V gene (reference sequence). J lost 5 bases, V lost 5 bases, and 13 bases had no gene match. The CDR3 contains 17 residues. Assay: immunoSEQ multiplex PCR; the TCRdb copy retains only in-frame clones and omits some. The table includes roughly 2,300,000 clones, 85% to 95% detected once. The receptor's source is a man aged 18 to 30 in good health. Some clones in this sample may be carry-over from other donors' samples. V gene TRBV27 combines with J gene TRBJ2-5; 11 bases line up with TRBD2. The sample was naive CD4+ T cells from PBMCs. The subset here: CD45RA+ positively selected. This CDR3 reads CASSNTSGSSRRETQYF. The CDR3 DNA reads TGTGCCAGCAGTAATACTAGCGGGAGTTCAAGGAGGGAGACCCAGTACTTC.